The rows below give T cell receptor beta chains drawn from one sample of a study of blood T cell repertoires in COVID-19. Method: immunoSEQ multiplex PCR; TCRdb's copy keeps in-frame clones and lacks some. The sample holds around 37,000 clones, approximately 90% seen once. Sequencing was done on a sample of peripheral blood. These receptor sequences come from a man between 60 and 75 years old with acute or convalescent COVID-19. Both conserved end residues are part of each CDR3. D genes are given only for firm matches. For some rows the clone size is stated as once, few or many, or as a class when expanded; others skip it.

clone_size	v_call	j_call	d_call	cdr3_aa	cdr3_nt
-	TRBV9	TRBJ1-4	-	CASSAGGRELFF	TGTGCCAGCAGCGCGGGGGGGAGGGAACTGTTTTTT
once	TRBV2	TRBJ2-5	TRBD2	CASSERSGLAGPQYF	TGTGCCAGCAGTGAACGGTCGGGACTAGCGGGACCCCAGTACTTC
-	TRBV5-4	TRBJ1-1	-	CASSFFTQRGEAFF	TGTGCCAGCAGCTTTTTTACGCAAAGAGGTGAAGCTTTCTTT
few	TRBV7-9	TRBJ1-4	TRBD1	CASSPTGVSATNEKLFF	TGTGCCAGCAGCCCTACAGGGGTATCAGCAACTAATGAAAAACTGTTTTTT
-	TRBV19	TRBJ1-6	-	CASSIQGRRSPLHF	TGTGCCAGTAGTATACAAGGGAGGAGGTCACCCCTCCACTTT
-	TRBV11-2	TRBJ2-1	TRBD2	CASSPVSSGIFEQFF	TGTGCCAGCAGCCCAGTGTCTAGCGGGATCTTTGAGCAGTTCTTC
few	TRBV5-1	TRBJ1-6	-	CASSPMHRDSPLHF	TGCGCCAGCAGCCCGATGCATCGGGATTCACCCCTCCACTTT
-	TRBV4-3	TRBJ2-3	-	CASSQNQDTDTQYF	TGCGCCAGCAGCCAAAATCAGGACACAGATACGCAGTATTTT
-	TRBV11-2	TRBJ2-7	TRBD1	CASSSVGQGTSEQYF	TGTGCCAGCAGCTCCGTGGGACAGGGAACGAGCGAGCAGTACTTC
-	TRBV29-1	TRBJ2-1	TRBD2	CSVAAGGSYNEQFF	TGCAGCGTTGCAGCGGGAGGGTCATACAATGAGCAGTTCTTC
-	TRBV29-1	TRBJ2-5	TRBD2	CSGAAGGETQYF	TGCAGCGGCGCAGCGGGAGGAGAGACCCAGTACTTC
-	TRBV7-9	TRBJ1-6	-	CASSGGDPVSSPLHF	TGTGCCAGCAGCGGGGGGGACCCAGTCAGTTCACCCCTCCACTTT
-	TRBV11-2	TRBJ2-7	-	CASNRFGGIGEQYF	TGTGCCAGCAACCGTTTCGGCGGGATAGGCGAGCAGTACTTC
-	TRBV4-3	TRBJ1-1	-	CASSQARLVNTEAFF	TGCGCCAGCAGCCAGGCTCGACTTGTTAACACTGAAGCTTTCTTT
-	TRBV11-3	TRBJ1-1	TRBD1	CASSLSGGTEAFF	TGTGCCAGCAGCTTATCAGGGGGCACTGAAGCTTTCTTT
-	TRBV5-1	TRBJ1-1	TRBD1	CASSPGQSDDTEAFF	TGCGCCAGCAGCCCGGGACAGTCTGACGACACTGAAGCTTTCTTT
-	TRBV3-1/TRBV3-2	TRBJ2-5	TRBD2	CASSPGTNLQETQYF	TGTGCCAGCAGCCCGGGGACTAACCTACAAGAGACCCAGTACTTC
-	TRBV2	TRBJ1-1	-	CASSQGYTEAFF	TGTGCCAGCAGCCAGGGGTACACTGAAGCTTTCTTT
-	TRBV11-3	TRBJ2-2	TRBD1	CASRRGGELFF	TGTGCCAGCCGCAGGGGGGGGGAGCTGTTTTTT
-	TRBV5-6	TRBJ1-5	TRBD1	CASSPLTTGTGVGQPQHF	TGTGCCAGCAGCCCCCTTACTACCGGGACAGGGGTAGGTCAGCCCCAGCATTTT
-	TRBV4-1	TRBJ2-4	TRBD1	CASSRIGGQRAENIQYF	TGCGCCAGCAGCCGTATAGGGGGACAGAGGGCCGAAAACATTCAGTACTTC
-	TRBV6-5	TRBJ1-2	TRBD1	CASSYSTGTGGYTF	TGTGCCAGCAGTTACTCGACGGGGACAGGTGGCTACACCTTC
-	TRBV6-5	TRBJ1-5	-	CASSYGGLRNQPQHF	TGTGCCAGCAGTTATGGTGGTCTGAGAAATCAGCCCCAGCATTTT
few	TRBV11-2	TRBJ1-3	-	CASSPNRRERTGNTIYF	TGTGCCAGCAGTCCCAACCGCCGGGAGCGGACTGGAAACACCATATATTTT
-	TRBV5-1	TRBJ1-6	-	CASSASTGSSYNSPLHF	TGCGCCAGCAGCGCTAGTACAGGGAGCTCCTATAATTCACCCCTCCACTTT
-	TRBV19	TRBJ2-1	TRBD2	CASKRGAGGAYNEQFF	TGTGCCAGTAAAAGAGGGGCGGGAGGGGCCTACAATGAGCAGTTCTTC
-	TRBV6-1	TRBJ2-7	TRBD2	CASSERSSGGFYEQYF	TGTGCCAGCAGTGAACGCTCTAGCGGGGGATTCTACGAGCAGTACTTC
-	TRBV4-1	TRBJ2-3	-	CASSQIQLDPADTQYF	TGCGCCAGCAGCCAAATCCAACTAGACCCCGCAGATACGCAGTATTTT
-	TRBV5-1	TRBJ1-1	TRBD1	CASSSTGWASEAFF	TGCGCCAGCAGCTCGACAGGGTGGGCCTCTGAAGCTTTCTTT
-	TRBV5-4	TRBJ2-3	TRBD2	CASTPGRGGTDTQYF	TGTGCCAGCACCCCCGGGAGGGGAGGCACAGATACGCAGTATTTT
-	TRBV5-1	TRBJ2-7	TRBD2	CASSVGARLAGAYEQYF	TGCGCCAGCAGCGTGGGGGCCAGACTAGCGGGAGCATACGAGCAGTACTTC
few	TRBV19	TRBJ2-2	-	CASSATQDTGELFF	TGTGCCAGTAGTGCGACACAGGACACCGGGGAGCTGTTTTTT
-	TRBV25-1	TRBJ2-2	TRBD1	CASREVGTGPTGELFF	TGTGCCAGCAGGGAGGTCGGGACAGGGCCCACCGGGGAGCTGTTTTTT
-	TRBV5-1	TRBJ1-1	TRBD1	CASSSGDRGITEAFF	TGCGCCAGCAGCTCTGGGGACAGGGGGATAACTGAAGCTTTCTTT
-	TRBV27	TRBJ2-1	TRBD2	CASSLTGTRHSYNEQFF	TGTGCCAGCAGCTTGACCGGGACTAGACACTCCTACAATGAGCAGTTCTTC
once	TRBV5-1	TRBJ1-5	-	CASSLGPGAGQPQHF	TGCGCCAGCAGCTTGGGCCCAGGGGCTGGTCAGCCCCAGCATTTT
few	TRBV28	TRBJ1-1	-	CASSFLGAENTEAFF	TGTGCCAGCAGTTTTCTGGGGGCGGAGAACACTGAAGCTTTCTTT
-	TRBV5-6	TRBJ1-1	-	CASSLTVNTEAFF	TGTGCCAGCAGCTTGACGGTTAACACTGAAGCTTTCTTT
few	TRBV5-1	TRBJ2-3	TRBD2	CASSLLREEADTQYF	TGCGCCAGCAGCTTGTTGCGGGAGGAGGCAGATACGCAGTATTTT
-	TRBV2	TRBJ1-5	-	CASSEPPQGGQPQHF	TGTGCCAGCAGTGAACCCCCACAGGGTGGACAGCCCCAGCATTTT
-	TRBV5-6	TRBJ1-2	TRBD1	CASSSDRGITGYTF	TGTGCCAGCAGCAGCGACAGGGGCATCACTGGCTACACCTTC
-	TRBV9	TRBJ2-1	-	CASSVDNRRQFF	TGTGCCAGCAGCGTAGATAACAGGAGGCAGTTCTTC
few	TRBV28	TRBJ1-2	-	CASRAEDYGYTF	TGTGCCAGCAGGGCAGAGGACTATGGCTACACCTTC
-	TRBV6-6	TRBJ1-1	-	CASGSTGSEAFF	TGTGCCAGCGGCTCTACGGGGAGTGAAGCTTTCTTT
few	TRBV9	TRBJ1-1	-	CASSVIPGENTEAFF	TGTGCCAGCAGCGTAATCCCGGGGGAGAACACTGAAGCTTTCTTT
-	TRBV6-5	TRBJ1-1	-	CATAYRVPMNTEAFF	TGTGCCACGGCTTACAGAGTCCCCATGAACACTGAAGCTTTCTTT
-	TRBV5-4	TRBJ1-1	-	CASSLGLTNTEAFF	TGTGCCAGCAGCTTGGGACTCACGAACACTGAAGCTTTCTTT
-	TRBV7-3	TRBJ1-3	-	CASSLTGGPSGNTIYF	TGTGCCAGCAGCTTAACGGGGGGACCATCTGGAAACACCATATATTTT
-	TRBV6-4	TRBJ2-1	-	CASSVERALSSYNEQFF	TGTGCCAGCAGTGTCGAGCGGGCGTTAAGCTCCTACAATGAGCAGTTCTTC
-	TRBV7-2	TRBJ2-6	-	CASSLASSGANVLTF	TGTGCCAGCAGCTTAGCATCCTCCGGGGCCAACGTCCTGACTTTC
-	TRBV27	TRBJ2-1	-	CASSSRIPSSYNEQFF	TGTGCCAGCAGTTCACGCATTCCCAGCTCCTACAATGAGCAGTTCTTC
once	TRBV7-8	TRBJ2-4	TRBD1	CASSGGGTGTISRNIQYF	TGTGCCAGCAGCGGAGGAGGGACAGGGACCATTTCACGAAACATTCAGTACTTC
-	TRBV4-1	TRBJ1-2	-	CASSEGARANYGYTF	TGCGCCAGCAGCGAAGGGGCCAGAGCTAACTATGGCTACACCTTC
once	TRBV5-1	TRBJ2-7	-	CASSKDISYEQYF	TGCGCCAGCAGCAAGGACATCTCCTACGAGCAGTACTTC
-	TRBV5-6	TRBJ2-7	TRBD2	CASRDLAGGLEQYF	TGTGCCAGCCGGGATCTAGCGGGAGGTTTAGAGCAGTACTTC
-	TRBV6-5	TRBJ2-1	TRBD2	CASRLNMGEGEQFF	TGTGCCAGCAGGTTAAATATGGGGGAGGGTGAGCAGTTCTTC
once	TRBV28	TRBJ1-5	-	CASSLVQASQPQHF	TGTGCCAGCAGTTTAGTCCAGGCCAGTCAGCCCCAGCATTTT
-	TRBV11-2	TRBJ1-2	-	CASSRRADYGYTF	TGTGCCAGCAGCCGCAGGGCAGACTATGGCTACACCTTC
-	TRBV18	TRBJ2-1	-	CASSDPEGKNEQFF	TGTGCCAGCTCAGACCCTGAGGGAAAGAATGAGCAGTTCTTC
-	TRBV20-1	TRBJ2-1	-	CSASELAYEQFF	TGCAGTGCTAGTGAGCTAGCATATGAGCAGTTCTTC